This TCR beta chain originates from a study of blood T cell repertoires in COVID-19. About the research overall: The analysed material was cDNA or gDNA that came from T cells, B-cell-depleted T cells, or PBMCs.

This clone appeared once. Sequencing used immunoSEQ multiplex PCR; TCRdb keeps in-frame clones, though not all of them. The table shows 200,000 to 250,000 clones, with 65% to 85% occurring only once. CDR1 is SGHRS and CDR2 is YFSETQ in the germline V gene. Trimming removed 0 bases from V and 3 bases from J; junction bases left unmatched: 5. The CDR3 spans 15 residues. The TCR originated in a woman in her sixties who had recovered from COVID-19. V gene TRBV5-1 combines with J gene TRBJ2-7, with TRBD2 identical over 8 bases. The source material was PBMCs or T cells enriched from blood (not recorded which). CDR3 DNA: TGCGCCAGCAGCTTGGAGCTAGCGGGTAACTACGAGCAGTACTTC. This codes for CASSLELAGNYEQYF.